These T cell receptor beta chains were read from a single sample in a study of T cells after yellow fever vaccination. TCRdb independently ran MiXCR on the 5' RACE reads; one entry per CDR3 protein. The table includes about 250,000 distinct CDR3 sequences, approximately 3.6% detected once. Source: PBMCs, taken 15 days after the yellow fever booster vaccination. Receptors were obtained from a young man who received the YFV17D yellow fever vaccine. Both conserved end residues are part of each CDR3. A D gene is named only where the DNA matches it firmly. The size of a clone is reported for some rows only, either as once, few or many, or as a class for expanded clones.

>many|TRBV6-1|TRBJ1-2|-
TGTGCCAGCAGTGAAATGACAGGACTTAACTATGGCTACACCTTC
CASSEMTGLNYGYTF
>many|TRBV27|TRBJ2-1|TRBD2
TGTGCCAGCATAGGTTTCAGCGGGGGTCTCTACAATGAGCAGTTCTTC
CASIGFSGGLYNEQFF
>many|TRBV5-1|TRBJ1-1|TRBD1
TGCGCCAGCAGCATACTACAGGGGGCGGAGGGGGCGGCTTTCTTT
CASSILQGAEGAAFF
>many|TRBV4-3|TRBJ2-7|TRBD1
TGCGCCAGCAGCAGGGACAGAACCTACGAGCAGTACTTC
CASSRDRTYEQYF
>many|TRBV30|TRBJ2-1|-
TGTGCCTGGAGTCCGGCGGATGAGCAGTTCTTC
CAWSPADEQFF
>-|TRBV4-2|TRBJ1-5|TRBD1
TGTGCCAGCAGCCAGACCGGACAGGGCAATCAGCCCCAGCATTTT
CASSQTGQGNQPQHF
>-|TRBV12-3/TRBV12-4|TRBJ2-7|-
TGTGCCAGCAGTTTTCCCGAAGCCGGCGAGCAGTACTTC
CASSFPEAGEQYF
>many|TRBV27|TRBJ2-7|-
TGTGCCAGCAGTTTAAATTTCAGGGGCGAGCAGTACTTC
CASSLNFRGEQYF
>many|TRBV20-1|TRBJ2-3|-
TGCACCCCCCGGGTGGGGAGCACAGATACGCAGTATTTT
CTPRVGSTDTQYF
>many|TRBV30|TRBJ2-1|TRBD1
TGTGCCTGGAACCCCCCCGGGGCGACAGGGTCCTACAATGAGCAGTTCTTC
CAWNPPGATGSYNEQFF
>many|TRBV6-2/TRBV6-3|TRBJ1-5|TRBD1
TGTGCCAGCAGCGGGGGACAGGTCGGCAATCAGCCCCAGCATTTT
CASSGGQVGNQPQHF
>many|TRBV20-1|TRBJ2-5|TRBD2
TGCAGTGCTAGCAGGGCAAGCGGGGCGCCGCAAGAGACCCAGTACTTC
CSASRASGAPQETQYF
>many|TRBV5-1|TRBJ2-3|TRBD2
TGCGCCAGCAGCTCGGATGGAGCGGGGGGCACAGATACGCAGTATTTT
CASSSDGAGGTDTQYF
>many|TRBV5-1|TRBJ2-5|TRBD2
TGCGCCAGGAAGCCCGAGAAGACTAGCGGGGAAGAGACCCAGTACTTC
CARKPEKTSGEETQYF
>many|TRBV20-1|TRBJ2-5|-
TGCAGTGCTAGAGATCATACGACGGGGGAGACCCAGTACTTC
CSARDHTTGETQYF
>many|TRBV9|TRBJ1-3|-
TGTGCCAGCAGCGAGAGGGGACACTACTCTGGAAACACCATATATTTT
CASSERGHYSGNTIYF